Sequencing of this T cell receptor beta chain was carried out in a study of T cells in Graves' hyperthyroidism and ophthalmopathy. Study background: Peripheral blood was secured at the point of initial diagnosis, before any treatment.

Uncontrolled infection, other autoimmune disease, pregnancy and lactation each barred patients from inclusion. Together with thyroid ultrasound, orbital computed tomography, serum thyroxine and TRAb, clinical symptoms were used for diagnoses. CDR3 size: 15 residues. Looked up from germline, CDR1 is DFQATT and CDR2 is SNEGSKA (reference sequence). V dropped 0 bases and J dropped 2 bases, with 14 bases sitting between them. The CDR3 regions of TCR beta were amplified from RNA transcripts. The HTBI primer set was used in a first-round RT-PCR of the TCR CDR3. TCRdb ran MiXCR on the multiplex PCR reads and lists one entry per CDR3 protein. This sample has roughly 350,000 distinct CDR3 sequences, with roughly 13% found just once. In its sample, this clonotype was seen many times.

The chain is built from TRBV20-1 and TRBJ2-7; D is unresolved. Sequencing input: blood. The receptor comes from a woman in her thirties or forties with Graves' ophthalmopathy. The CDR3 DNA reads as TGCAGTGCTAGAGATCGTGGGCTTCTAACCTACGAGCAGTACTTC. Residues: CSARDRGLLTYEQYF.